The present T cell receptor beta chain was sequenced within a study of blood T cells in healthy people across ages. Sample-barcoded 5' priming and a J-beta primer mix drove a second PCR of about 7 to 11 cycles. TCRdb re-called the 5' RACE reads with MiXCR, one entry per CDR3 protein. The sample lists about 640,000 distinct CDR3 sequences, about 54% occurring once. This clonotype has more than one count but fewer than ten. The material sequenced was blood. The receptor's source is a man in his sixties in good health.

Written as DNA, the CDR3 is TGTGCCAGCAGCGCGGACAGGGCCCCCTACGAGCAGTACTTC. Translation gives CASSADRAPYEQYF. The gene calls are TRBV9 and TRBJ2-7, with 8 bases aligning to TRBD1. CDR1 SGDLS and CDR2 YYNGEE come from the germline V gene. Trimming cost V 3 bases and J 2 bases; bases outside gene matches: 4. This CDR3 has 14 amino acids.